The clone carrying this TCR beta chain was detected once. This record belongs to a study of blood T cell repertoires in COVID-19. Using immunoSEQ multiplex PCR, the repertoire was profiled, and TCRdb retains in-frame clones only, with some absent. Here the sample spans 62,000 or so clones, around 80% being singletons. The sequencing sample was made of peripheral blood. This TCR was recovered from a human donor in a cohort sampled during active COVID-19.

The DNA of the CDR3 is TGTGCCAGCAGCTTACTCGGACTAGCGGCCTACGAGCAGTACTTC. Its protein product is CASSLLGLAAYEQYF. The rearrangement links TRBV7-2 to TRBJ2-7; TRBD2 matches 10 bases. The CDR3 has 15 amino acids. Germline CDR1 and CDR2: SGHTA and FQGNSA. The trim removed 2 bases at V and 2 bases at J, leaving 3 bases unmatched. The complete variable domain, with remaining parts taken from reference TRBV7-2 and TRBJ2-7, reads GAGVSQSPSNKVTEKGKDVELRCDPISGHTALYWYRQSLGQGLEFLIYFQGNSAPDKSGLPSDRFSAERTGGSVSTLTIQRTQQEDSAVYLCASSLLGLAAYEQYFGPGTRLTVT.